This T cell receptor (beta chain) stems from a study of T cells in localized non-small cell lung cancer. Notes on the study in general: It was uninvolved adjacent lung that showed the highest T cell clonality, exceeding tumor. As only one tumor region underwent sequencing, heterogeneity remains possible.

V lost 6 bases, J lost 2 bases, and 14 bases lay in between. This CDR3 contains 15 residues. Germline V lookup: CDR1 SGHDN, CDR2 FVKESK. Remarks on this clone: Its matching antigen is unknown.

Assay: immunoSEQ multiplex PCR; the TCRdb copy retains only in-frame clones and omits some. This sample has under 95,000 clones, with 80% found just once. The TCR sequence derives from a female donor over 55 with stage I lung adenocarcinoma. Sample: peripheral blood, taken before any cancer treatment. This chain uses TRBV14 with TRBJ2-1; the D gene is possibly TRBD2 (6 bases). CDR3 DNA sequence: TGTGCCAGCAGGACCACGGGAGACCCCTACAATGAGCAGTTCTTC. Amino acid sequence: CASRTTGDPYNEQFF.